This TCR beta chain was sequenced during a study of cytomegalovirus exposure and HLA in healthy donors (dated by TCRdb to the late 2010s). General notes on the study: According to an earlier analysis of several hundred of the donors, some 180 million T cells yielded some 120 million unique TCR beta sequences and about 300 Gb of sequence data. An early release covering just under 650 HLA-typed donors comprised about 290 gigabases of sequencing data and approximately 85 million unique TCR sequences. The genetic ancestry cluster associated with self-reported Caucasian donors included 70% to 85% of the 398 genotyped donors. The study aimed to test whether cataloging public T cell receptors could reveal signatures of past pathogen exposure. The study used immunosequencing to profile the T cell repertoires of some 600 subjects and linked those repertoires to cytomegalovirus serostatus. Besides the first cohort of more than 650 subjects, a separate validation cohort made up of roughly 120 different subjects was used. The study combined high-throughput TCR immunosequencing, statistical association of individual TCRs with disease status, and machine learning to predict cytomegalovirus infection status. A later analysis re-analyzed previously published TCR beta repertoires from roughly 690 donors and added high-resolution HLA genotyping to study TCR occurrence patterns. Rather than drawing on any new phenotypic data, the later analysis identified candidate immune exposures from TCR beta sequences and the way those sequences occurred across donors. An earlier analysis of roughly 580 of the donors used high-throughput TCR beta sequencing to judge whether each TCR beta V gene segment behaved as functional or pseudogenic. Donor age, sex, ethnicity and CMV serostatus were compiled together with the repertoire data. Genome-wide SNP genotypes for about 65% of the roughly 670 donors were used in a later genetic analysis, which treated that subset as a discovery cohort. Every discovery cohort repertoire had been produced on one sequencing platform. Both class I and class II loci were covered by HLA typing, at four-digit resolution. Typing coverage varied by locus: roughly 629-640 donors for A, B, C, DRB1 and DQB1; some 520 for DQA1; some 610 for DPA1; approximately 490 for DPB1. Roughly five DR-DQ haplotypes were handled as single units for association and clustering, since linkage in the cohort was strong. Across some 400 genotyped donors of the cohort, an average of about 240,000 unique TCR beta nucleotide sequences per donor were sequenced, and about a sixth of those sequences were non-productive.

Results and caveats for the whole study, not just this receptor: A later genetic analysis associated a missense DCLRE1C variant with V-gene and J-gene trimming of TCR beta chains, and an independent cohort replicated the association. The only immune exposure information available for the cohort was CMV serostatus. Because some donors lacked HLA typing at each locus, the association tests relied only on the typed subset. Over 15 rarely observed V segments, including chromosome 9 orphons, were excluded from the earlier analysis of 550 to 700 of the donors because counts were too low. According to a later genetic analysis, donors in an Asian-associated ancestry cluster had fewer N-insertions in productive TCRs than the approximately 670-donor mean. Linkage disequilibrium might explain the correlated functional status among segregating V segments, but an unknown experimental factor could not be excluded. In a later analysis, TCR association rates were found to vary across HLA loci, with the most associated TCRs seen for DRB1 alleles and the fewest for HLA-C alleles. Cytomegalovirus status was reported to be diagnosed by the classifier with high specificity and sensitivity in both the original and validation cohorts. Some IMGT-functional V segments, including TRBV6-2 and TRBV6-3, could not be distinguished by the 87-base-pair reads and were therefore excluded. A later analysis associated roughly 17,000 TCR beta sequences with specific HLA alleles at a false discovery rate of 0.05. Most CMV-associated TCR beta chains appeared to be HLA-restricted in a later analysis, and the HLA associations seemed to be driven largely by CMV exposure. In the study, some 160 TCR beta chains were listed as associated with cytomegalovirus. A further reported finding was that TCR beta sequences accurately predicted the HLA-A and HLA-B alleles for most subjects in the first cohort. A later analysis reported that several top co-occurrence clusters appeared linked to parvovirus B19, influenza, CMV and Epstein-Barr virus. Most TCR sequences were observed very rarely across donors, whereas some public TCRs were present in many individuals. Compared with equally common non-associated chains, HLA-associated TCR beta chains in a later analysis were more clonally expanded and had lower generation probabilities. When HLA alleles, especially DR and DQ, strongly co-occurred, TCR associations were difficult to assign to individual alleles. A few of the identified cytomegalovirus-associated TCR beta chains were confirmed in vitro to be specific for cytomegalovirus antigens. The cohort was sequenced for TCR beta chains only, and without alpha or paired-chain data the features that could be detected were limited. Broadly in line with IMGT annotations, most TCR beta V segments showed up in productive rearrangements about 87% or about 30% of the time in an earlier analysis of 450 to 600 of the donors. The authors suggested that the approach could potentially be extended to other disease states and immunological phenotypes. The sequencing pipeline was judged likely to have produced a cluster of highly shared sequence variants as a technical artifact. Roughly uniform sequencing depth across donors was assumed in presence/absence analyses, although this assumption may not hold.

Library construction relied on the immunoSEQ multiplex PCR assay. A mixture of 60 forward primers for TCR Vbeta segments and 13 reverse primers for TCR Jbeta segments was used in the multiplex PCR. A multiplex PCR assay on genomic DNA amplified the CDR3 region of rearranged TCR beta genes. On the Illumina HiSeq System, the amplified TCR beta libraries were sequenced as 87-base-pair reads. The original methods were these. Across the 640 or so repertoires, a later analysis counted around 80 million unique TCR beta chains, approximately 10 million of which were shared by at least two donors. A nearest-neighbor algorithm error-corrected the raw reads and collapsed the reads into unique sequences, merging closely related sequences to remove PCR and sequencing errors. To assign V, D and J gene segments, CDR3 sequences were aligned to IMGT reference sequences. For a sequence to be retained, a match of at least six nucleotides was required to both a V gene segment and a J gene segment. Rearrangements were called productive when the CDR3 lacked stop codons and stayed in frame with V and J; all others were non-productive. CDR3 was defined according to IMGT convention as the region running from the second conserved V-encoded cysteine to the conserved J-encoded phenylalanine. In an earlier analysis of 587 of the donors, sequences lacking an unambiguous match to a single V gene segment were excluded. An earlier analysis of 587 of the donors classified V segments as functional when productive rearrangements were above 56.7% and as segregating when the standard deviation between donors was above 5%. A statistical classification framework was built for diagnosing cytomegalovirus status from the catalog of TCR beta chain sequences. V and J gene assignment, in a later analysis, came from comparing TCR nucleotide sequences with IMGT/GENE-DB human TR gene sequences. In a later analysis, CDR3 sequences and most-parsimonious VDJ recombination scenarios were assigned using the TCRdist pipeline. In a later analysis, each TCR beta chain was defined by its CDR3 amino acid sequence together with its V-gene family, and reads lacking a unique V-gene family were excluded. To address suspected cross-contamination and a sequencing artifact, a later analysis removed under 600 highly shared, low-generation-probability nucleotide sequences. In a later analysis, a clonal expansion index for each public chain was calculated from normalized within-repertoire ranks of inferred template counts. Generation probabilities in a later analysis came from a VDJ recombination model fitted to out-of-frame rearrangements, and those results were checked against IGoR. A later analysis scored TCR-TCR, TCR-HLA and TCR-CMV co-occurrence with hypergeometric tests, applying a repertoire-size bias correction to TCR pairs. To estimate false discovery rates, a later analysis permuted the HLA or CMV assignments 20 times. A later analysis grouped co-occurring TCRs with DBSCAN, adding TCRdist sequence similarity when clustering within HLA-allele-positive subsets. For co-occurrence clustering, repertoires with fewer than 30,000 or more than 120,000 public chains were excluded, along with five repertoires with anomalous nucleotide sharing. TCRdb provides this immuneACCESS table in a form limited to in-frame rearrangements. Some clones are lacking; in checked studies, under half of them reflect an unresolved V gene, and why the rest are absent is not known. The V and J calls and the clone size are those of that table, but D and trimming were determined from the DNA. The sample table holds 150,000 or so clones, of which approximately 85% were seen once. 7.5% to 10% of the sample comes from the top ten.

The cohort was made up of roughly 670 healthy bone marrow donors. At the time of sampling, all cohort members were nominally healthy, though unrecorded immune exposures were likely present. The donor tested CMV seropositive, placing the donor among the roughly 300 seropositive members of the cohort. A peripheral blood sample was provided by each donor, and peripheral blood mononuclear cells were used for TCR beta sequencing. Genomic DNA was extracted from the blood cell samples with the Qiagen DNeasy Blood Extraction Kit. On this clone: Its antigen is still unknown. Qualities for individual bases were not recorded, and no much larger clone is one base off.

V was cut back by 0 bases and J by 4 bases, leaving a gap of 14 bases between them. Sequences SGDLS (CDR1) and YYNGEE (CDR2) are obtained from the germline V gene. The CDR3 starts with the cysteine, ends with the phenylalanine, and has 16 residues. Left in the record is the CDR3 DNA by itself, 48 bases read in frame from the first base. What was sequenced was PBMCs. Recombination joined TRBV9 with TRBJ1-3; no D gene can be assigned with confidence. This TCR was recovered from a man between 18 and 29 years old in good health and CMV-seropositive. The encoded CDR3 is CASSVGWRVSGNTIYF. The nucleotide sequence is TGTGCCAGCAGCGTAGGTTGGAGGGTTTCCGGAAACACCATATATTTT.